The 10 T cell receptor beta chains listed next were all sequenced from one sample in a study of cytomegalovirus exposure and HLA in healthy donors. PCR amplification relied on 60 Vbeta primers (plus 13 Jbeta primers). Sequenced by immunoSEQ multiplex PCR; TCRdb stores in-frame clones only, minus some. Of over 95,000 clones in the sample, 74% are singletons; the top ten hold 2% to 2.5%. Material for sequencing was PBMCs. The source of these receptors is a human donor in good health.

The count of this clone is one. The rearrangement joins TRBV7-2 to TRBJ2-5; possibly TRBD2 for D (6 bases). CDR1 and CDR2 from the germline V gene are SGHTA and FQGNSA. The CDR3 covers 14 residues. V was shortened by 0 bases and J by 4 bases, with 9 bases between the two germline ends. The CDR3 region has the DNA TGTGCCAGCAGCTTAGCGGGGGGTGGAGAGACCCAGTACTTC. Its protein product is CASSLAGGGETQYF.

The genes are TRBV4-1 and TRBJ1-5; D is ambiguous. This CDR3 is built from 13 residues. Looked up from germline, CDR1 is MGHRA and CDR2 is YSYEKL. V lost 7 bases and J 6 bases, leaving 13 bases between the germline ends. CDR3 sequence: CASTRREGQPQHF. The CDR3 DNA sequence: TGCGCCAGCACTCGAAGAGAGGGTCAGCCCCAGCATTTT.

The rearrangement joins TRBV5-1 to TRBJ2-1; 8 bases agree with TRBD2. Germline CDR1 SGHRS, CDR2 YFSETQ. This CDR3 is built from 18 residues. The V gene end was trimmed by 4 bases and the J gene end by 1 base; junction bases not matched to a gene: 13. Written as DNA, the CDR3 is TGCGCCAGCAGCCCCGGTGTCGGGGGGGCCGGGTCCTACAATGAGCAGTTCTTC. Translation gives CASSPGVGGAGSYNEQFF.

There are a few counts of this clone. The V gene is TRBV6-1, the J gene TRBJ2-1; 8 nucleotides align to TRBD1. CDR3 length: 13 residues. Germline loops: CDR1 MNHNS, CDR2 SASEGT. The ends lost 4 bases at V and 9 bases at J; junction bases unmatched: 5. The CDR3 coding sequence is TGTGCCAGCAGTGTTGACAGGGGCGGTGAGCAGTTCTTC. It translates to CASSVDRGGEQFF.

This chain uses TRBV5-1 with TRBJ1-2; TRBD1 matches at 7 bases. With V trimmed by 6 bases and J by 6 bases, 8 bases remained unmatched. CDR1 and CDR2 from the germline V gene are SGHRS and YFSETQ. CDR3 length: 13 residues. The CDR3 reads CASNDRQGDGYTF. The DNA of the CDR3 is TGCGCCAGCAACGACAGGCAGGGGGATGGCTACACCTTC.

This clone was detected once. This sequence joins TRBV29-1 and TRBJ2-5, with D possibly being TRBD1 (6 bases). Trimming removed 6 bases at V and 3 bases at J, with 17 bases between. Germline V gene data show CDR1 as SQVTM and CDR2 as ANQGSEA. This CDR3 spans 14 amino acids. The CDR3 loop is CSVATGTRKETQYF. The DNA of the CDR3 is TGCAGCGTAGCCACAGGGACACGAAAAGAGACCCAGTACTTC.

Concerning this clone: At one of its ends the junction is not consistent with the germline gene, which may arise from a read error. The rearrangement joins TRBV19 to TRBJ2-6; 11 bases are shared with TRBD1. The germline CDR1 and CDR2 sequences are LNHDA and SQIVND (reference sequence). The CDR3 length is 17 residues. The CDR3 DNA is TGTGCCAGTAGCATAGGGACAGGGGGCTCTGGGGCCAACGTCCTGACTTTC. The encoded protein is CASSIGTGGSGANVLTF.

The chain uses TRBV30 and TRBJ1-6; 7 nucleotides agree with TRBD1. Germline trimming cut 0 bases from V and 4 bases from J; bases unmatched to any gene: 3. Per the germline V gene, CDR1 is GTSNPN and CDR2 is SVGIG (reference sequence). CDR3 length: 15 residues. The CDR3 is CAWSVTQGYNSPLHF. The CDR3 DNA follows: TGTGCCTGGAGTGTGACACAGGGGTATAATTCACCCCTCCACTTT.

This chain joins TRBV30 and TRBJ1-5; D may be TRBD1 (5 bases). Per the germline V gene, CDR1 is GTSNPN and CDR2 is SVGIG (reference sequence). The CDR3 consists of 13 residues. V shed 2 bases and J shed 4 bases, with 9 bases lying between them. The chain's CDR3 is CAWSKEGNQPQHF. CDR3 bases: TGTGCCTGGAGTAAGGAGGGGAATCAGCCCCAGCATTTT.

The chain joins TRBV28 to TRBJ2-3, with D possibly TRBD1 on 6 matching bases. The germline V gene has CDR1 MDHEN and CDR2 SYDVKM. The ends were cut back, 2 bases at V and 8 bases at J, with 17 bases in the middle. The CDR3 spans 15 residues. The CDR3 sequence is CASSLRVGAQSTQYF. CDR3 DNA: TGTGCCAGCAGTTTAAGGGTGGGGGCACAGAGTACGCAGTATTTT.